Sequencing of this T cell receptor (beta chain) was carried out in a study of T cell repertoires in cytomegalovirus infection. This clonotype was seen many times. TCRdb passed the reads through MiXCR, listing each CDR3 protein once. The sample shows roughly 320,000 distinct CDR3 sequences, around 9.6% of them seen only once. Sequences were obtained from PBMCs. This clonotype was sampled from a human donor in good health (CMV status not recorded). Some clones in this sample may be carry-over from other donors' samples.

The CDR3 is CASSQDGDTYNEQFF. CDR3 bases: TGTGCCAGCAGCCAAGATGGGGACACCTACAATGAGCAGTTCTTC. The chain links TRBV14 to TRBJ2-1, with a possible D match to TRBD1 (6 bases). Germline CDR1 reads SGHDN; CDR2 reads FVKESK. Deletions cut 0 bases from V and 2 bases from J, with 8 bases between. The CDR3 covers 15 residues.